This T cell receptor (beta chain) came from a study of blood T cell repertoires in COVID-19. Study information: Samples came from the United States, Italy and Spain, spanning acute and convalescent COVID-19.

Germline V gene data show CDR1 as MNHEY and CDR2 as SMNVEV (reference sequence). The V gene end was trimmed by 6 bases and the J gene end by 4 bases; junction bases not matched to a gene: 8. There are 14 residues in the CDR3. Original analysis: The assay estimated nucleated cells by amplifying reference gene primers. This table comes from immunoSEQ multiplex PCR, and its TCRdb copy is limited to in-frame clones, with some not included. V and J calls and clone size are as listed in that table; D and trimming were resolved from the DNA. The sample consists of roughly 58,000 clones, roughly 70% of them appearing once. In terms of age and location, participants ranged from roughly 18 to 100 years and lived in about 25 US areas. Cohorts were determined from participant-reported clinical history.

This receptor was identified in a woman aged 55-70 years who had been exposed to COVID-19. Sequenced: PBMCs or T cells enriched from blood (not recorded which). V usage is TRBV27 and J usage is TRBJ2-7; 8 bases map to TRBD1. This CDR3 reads CASRVGTGLYEQYF. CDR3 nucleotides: TGTGCCAGCAGAGTTGGGACAGGATTATACGAGCAGTACTTC.